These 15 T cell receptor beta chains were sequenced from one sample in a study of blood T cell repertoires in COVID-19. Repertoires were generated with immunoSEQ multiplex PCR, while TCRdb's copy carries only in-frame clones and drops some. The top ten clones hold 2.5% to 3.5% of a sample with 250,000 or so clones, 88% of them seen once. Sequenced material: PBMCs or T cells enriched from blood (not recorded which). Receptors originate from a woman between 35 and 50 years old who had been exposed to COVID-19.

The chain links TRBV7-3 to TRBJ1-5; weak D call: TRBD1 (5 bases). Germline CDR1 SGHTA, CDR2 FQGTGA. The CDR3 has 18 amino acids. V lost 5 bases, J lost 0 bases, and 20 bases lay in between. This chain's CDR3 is CASSLRGFHTYSNQPQHF. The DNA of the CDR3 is TGTGCCAGCAGCCTCCGGGGGTTTCACACCTATAGCAATCAGCCCCAGCATTTT.

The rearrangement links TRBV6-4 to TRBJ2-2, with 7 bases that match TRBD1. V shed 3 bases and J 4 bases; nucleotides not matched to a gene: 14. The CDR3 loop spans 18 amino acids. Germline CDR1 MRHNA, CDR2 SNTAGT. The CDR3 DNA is TGTGCCAGCAGTGAGGGACAGTTCATGAATGATGGCACCGGGGAGCTGTTTTTT. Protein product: CASSEGQFMNDGTGELFF.

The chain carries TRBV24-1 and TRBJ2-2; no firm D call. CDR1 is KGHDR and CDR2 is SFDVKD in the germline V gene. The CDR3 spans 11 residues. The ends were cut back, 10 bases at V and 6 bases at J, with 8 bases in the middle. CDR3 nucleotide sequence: TGTGCCACAGAGGTGTCCGGGGAGCTGTTTTTT. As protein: CATEVSGELFF.

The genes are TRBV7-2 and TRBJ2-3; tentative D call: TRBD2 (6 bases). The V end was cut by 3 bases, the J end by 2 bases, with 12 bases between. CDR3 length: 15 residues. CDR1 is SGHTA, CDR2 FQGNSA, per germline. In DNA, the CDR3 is TGTGCCAGCAGCTTTCTAGCGCCTCTCACAGATACGCAGTATTTT. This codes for CASSFLAPLTDTQYF.

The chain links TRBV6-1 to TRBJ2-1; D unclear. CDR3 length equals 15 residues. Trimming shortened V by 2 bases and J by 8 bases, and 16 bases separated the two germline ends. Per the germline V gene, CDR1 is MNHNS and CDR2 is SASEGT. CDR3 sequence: CASSENASPWYEQFF. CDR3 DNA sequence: TGTGCCAGCAGTGAAAACGCGTCCCCGTGGTATGAGCAGTTCTTC.

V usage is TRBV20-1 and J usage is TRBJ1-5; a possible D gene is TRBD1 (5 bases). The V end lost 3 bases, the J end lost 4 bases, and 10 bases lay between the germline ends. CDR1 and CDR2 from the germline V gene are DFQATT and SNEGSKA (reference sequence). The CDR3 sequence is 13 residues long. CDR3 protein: CSASGTLNQPQHF. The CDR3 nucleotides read TGCAGTGCTAGTGGGACTTTAAATCAGCCCCAGCATTTT.

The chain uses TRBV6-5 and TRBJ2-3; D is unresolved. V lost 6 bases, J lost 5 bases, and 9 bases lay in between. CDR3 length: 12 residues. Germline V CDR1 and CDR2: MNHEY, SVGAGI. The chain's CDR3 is CASSLIEDTQYF. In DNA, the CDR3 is TGTGCCAGCAGCCTAATAGAAGATACGCAGTATTTT.

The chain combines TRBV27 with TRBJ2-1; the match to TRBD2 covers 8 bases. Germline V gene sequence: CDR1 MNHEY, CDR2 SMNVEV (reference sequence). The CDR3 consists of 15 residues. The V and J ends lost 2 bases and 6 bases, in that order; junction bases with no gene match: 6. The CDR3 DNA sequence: TGTGCCAGCAGTTTAGGGATTAGCGGGGTCAATGAGCAGTTCTTC. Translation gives CASSLGISGVNEQFF.

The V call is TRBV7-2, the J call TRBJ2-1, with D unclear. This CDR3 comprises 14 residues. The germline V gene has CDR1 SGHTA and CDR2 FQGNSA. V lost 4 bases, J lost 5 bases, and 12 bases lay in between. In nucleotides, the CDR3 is TGTGCCAGCAGCTACCTGCGGATTCACAATGAGCAGTTCTTC. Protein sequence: CASSYLRIHNEQFF.

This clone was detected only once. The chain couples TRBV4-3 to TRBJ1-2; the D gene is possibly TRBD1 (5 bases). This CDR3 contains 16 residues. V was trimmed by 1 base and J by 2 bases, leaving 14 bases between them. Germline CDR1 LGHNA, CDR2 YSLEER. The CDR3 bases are TGCGCCAGCAGCCAAGCCTCGGTGGCAGGGAACTATGGCTACACCTTC. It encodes CASSQASVAGNYGYTF.

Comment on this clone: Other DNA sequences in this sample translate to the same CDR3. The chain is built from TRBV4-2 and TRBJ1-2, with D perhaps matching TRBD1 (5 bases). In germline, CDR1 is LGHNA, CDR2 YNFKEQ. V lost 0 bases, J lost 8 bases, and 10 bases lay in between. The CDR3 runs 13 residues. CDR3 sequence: CASSQEGGGGYTF. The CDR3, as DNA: TGTGCCAGCAGCCAAGAGGGGGGAGGAGGCTACACCTTC.

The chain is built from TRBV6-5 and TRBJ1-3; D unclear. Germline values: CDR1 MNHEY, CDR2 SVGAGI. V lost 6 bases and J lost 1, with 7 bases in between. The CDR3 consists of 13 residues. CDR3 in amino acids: CASSRGSGNTIYF. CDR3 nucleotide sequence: TGTGCCAGCAGCCGGGGTTCTGGAAACACCATATATTTT.

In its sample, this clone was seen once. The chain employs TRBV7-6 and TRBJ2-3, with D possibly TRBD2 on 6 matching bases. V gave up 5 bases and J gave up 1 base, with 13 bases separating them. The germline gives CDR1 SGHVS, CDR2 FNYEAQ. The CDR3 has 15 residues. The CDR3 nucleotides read TGTGCCAGCAGCCAAGGGACTTACCGCACAGATACGCAGTATTTT. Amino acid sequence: CASSQGTYRTDTQYF.

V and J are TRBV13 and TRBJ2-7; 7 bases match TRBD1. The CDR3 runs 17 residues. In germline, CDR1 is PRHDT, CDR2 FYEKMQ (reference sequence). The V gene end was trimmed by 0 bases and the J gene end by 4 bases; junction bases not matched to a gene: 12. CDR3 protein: CASSLGAMTGFNYEQYF. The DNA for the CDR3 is TGTGCCAGCAGCTTAGGGGCGATGACAGGGTTCAATTACGAGCAGTACTTC.

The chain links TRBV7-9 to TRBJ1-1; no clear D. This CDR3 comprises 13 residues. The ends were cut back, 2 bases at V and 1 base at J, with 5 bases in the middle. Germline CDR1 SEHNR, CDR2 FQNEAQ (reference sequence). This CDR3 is CASSLQQNTEAFF. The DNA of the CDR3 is TGTGCCAGCAGCTTACAACAGAACACTGAAGCTTTCTTT.